Shown below are 9 T cell receptor beta chains from a single sample sequenced in a study of CD8 T cells in Susac syndrome. Reverse transcription used roughly 0.45 to 1 ug RNA and random hexamers. TCRdb re-analysed the immunoSEQ multiplex PCR reads in MiXCR, keeping a single row per CDR3 protein. Of under 200,000 distinct CDR3 sequences listed, 95% are singletons. Sequencing was carried out using CD8+ T cells from PBMCs. The source of these receptors is a human donor with Susac syndrome.

The chain employs TRBV3-1 and TRBJ2-7, with D possibly TRBD2 on 5 matching bases. V gave up 0 bases and J gave up 5 bases, with 11 bases separating them. This CDR3 region has 14 residues. Germline V gene lookup returns CDR1 LGHDT and CDR2 YNNKEL (reference sequence). The CDR3 reads CASSQDSGVNEQYF. The CDR3 DNA follows: TGTGCCAGCAGCCAAGATTCCGGGGTGAACGAGCAGTACTTC.

The chain is built from TRBV4-1 and TRBJ1-5; D gene uncertain. The CDR3 is made up of 15 amino acids. V was pared by 1 base and J by 2 bases, with 9 bases between. CDR1 is MGHRA and CDR2 is YSYEKL in the germline V gene. The CDR3 sequence is CASSQVPVGNQPQHF. CDR3 DNA: TGCGCCAGCAGCCAAGTCCCAGTAGGCAATCAGCCCCAGCATTTT.

The rearrangement links TRBV12-3 or TRBV12-4 to TRBJ1-1, with D perhaps TRBD1 (5 bases). CDR3 length: 14 residues. V was pared by 7 bases and J by 6 bases, with 18 bases between. CDR3 in amino acids: CASILAWGAAEAFF. CDR3 nucleotides: TGTGCCAGCATCCTCGCATGGGGCGCGGCTGAAGCTTTCTTT.

This chain connects TRBV29-1 to TRBJ2-7; the D is unclear. The CDR3 has 15 residues. V was shortened by 1 base and J by 5 bases, with 18 bases between the two germline ends. Germline assignment: CDR1 SQVTM and CDR2 ANQGSEA. The chain's CDR3 is CSVEATGRVHDEQYF. The DNA for the CDR3 is TGCAGCGTTGAAGCCACTGGCCGGGTTCACGACGAGCAGTACTTC.

This clonotype was seen just once. This chain links TRBV29-1 with TRBJ2-7, with 9 nucleotides matching TRBD2. Germline lookup yields CDR1 SQVTM and CDR2 ANQGSEA. The trim removed 0 bases at V and 6 bases at J, leaving 6 bases unmatched. The CDR3 is made up of 14 amino acids. In DNA, the CDR3 is TGCAGCGTTGAAGAGGAAGGACTAGCGCGCGAGCAGTACTTC. Amino acid sequence: CSVEEEGLAREQYF.

V gene TRBV5-1 combines with J gene TRBJ1-2; possibly TRBD1 for D (6 bases). V shed 1 base and J shed 1 base, with 11 bases lying between them. The CDR3 has 15 amino acids. Germline V lookup: CDR1 SGHRS, CDR2 YFSETQ. The CDR3 DNA sequence: TGCGCCAGCAGCTTGTACACAGGGAGTAACTATGGCTACACCTTC. Translated: CASSLYTGSNYGYTF.

The rearrangement joins TRBV6-2 or TRBV6-3 to TRBJ2-5; D is unresolved. Trimming removed 2 bases at V and 3 bases at J, with 7 bases between. Looked up from germline, CDR1 is MNHEY and CDR2 is SVGEGT. The CDR3 is made up of 13 amino acids. In DNA form, the CDR3 reads TGTGCCAGCAGTTACCAAGAGGAAGAGACCCAGTACTTC. It is translated as CASSYQEEETQYF.

The chain carries TRBV5-8 and TRBJ1-5, with D perhaps TRBD1 (5 bases). The CDR3 totals 14 residues. Germline values: CDR1 SGHTS, CDR2 YDEGEE. Trimming shortened V by 2 bases and J by 6 bases, and 12 bases separated the two germline ends. CDR3 amino acids: CASSLRQGAQPQHF. The CDR3 DNA sequence: TGTGCCAGCAGCTTAAGGCAGGGCGCTCAGCCCCAGCATTTT.

The V call is TRBV5-1, the J call TRBJ1-5; 8 positions agree with TRBD1. Germline CDR1 SGHRS, CDR2 YFSETQ. This CDR3 spans 15 amino acids. V shed 1 base and J 6 bases; nucleotides not matched to a gene: 6. The CDR3 bases are TGCGCCAGCAGCTTGCCCAGGGGGCTATCTCAGCCCCAGCATTTT. It encodes CASSLPRGLSQPQHF.